Listed below are T cell receptor beta chains from one sample, sequenced in a study of blood T cells in healthy people across ages. TCRdb re-analysed the 5' RACE reads in MiXCR, keeping a single row per CDR3 protein. This repertoire shows more than 650,000 distinct CDR3 sequences, roughly 20% found once; its top ten account for around a fifth. Sequencing was performed on blood. These receptors came from a man between 65 and 79 years old in good health. CDR3s include the opening cysteine and the closing phenylalanine or tryptophan. The D gene is left open where the match is weak. Not all rows give a size; the values are once, few, many and, for expanded clones, a class.

NA TRBJ1-1 TRBD1 TRBV5-5 CASSAQQGVNTGAFF TGTGCCAGCAGCGCCCAACAGGGGGTGAACACTGGAGCTTTCTTT
NA TRBJ1-2 NA TRBV4-1 CASSQEAGLGYTF TGCGCCAGCAGCCAAGAGGCGGGGCTTGGCTACACCTTC
NA TRBJ2-1 TRBD2 TRBV5-1 CASGSLGTSGGTNPYNEQFF TGCGCCAGCGGATCCCTAGGGACTAGCGGGGGAACGAACCCCTACAATGAGCAGTTCTTC
NA TRBJ2-2 NA TRBV29-1 CSASRERSTGELFF TGCAGCGCCTCTCGGGAACGGAGCACCGGGGAGCTGTTTTTT
NA TRBJ2-1 NA TRBV4-1 CASSQADQAGYNEQFF TGCGCCAGCAGCCAAGCTGACCAGGCGGGATACAATGAGCAGTTCTTC
few TRBJ2-5 TRBD2 TRBV27 CASSLRWAGGQETQYF TGTGCCAGCAGTTTGCGGTGGGCGGGGGGGCAAGAGACCCAGTACTTC
NA TRBJ2-3 TRBD2 TRBV11-2 CASSLQGLETDTQYF TGTGCCAGCAGCTTACAGGGACTAGAGACAGATACGCAGTATTTT
NA TRBJ2-5 NA TRBV25-1 CASSGPSTRRVQQYF TGTGCCAGCAGTGGACCTTCGACTAGACGGGTCCAGCAGTACTTC
once TRBJ2-3 TRBD1 TRBV2 CATHRGLSTDTQYF TGTGCCACTCACAGGGGCCTCAGCACAGATACGCAGTATTTT
NA TRBJ1-1 NA TRBV28 CASSFARRAFF TGTGCCAGCAGTTTCGCCCGGCGCGCTTTCTTT
NA TRBJ2-3 TRBD1 TRBV12-3/TRBV12-4 CASSIYRGTQNTQYF TGTGCCAGCAGTATCTACAGGGGGACCCAGAATACGCAGTATTTT
NA TRBJ2-3 NA TRBV7-9 CASSLGGYPKDTQYF TGTGCCAGCAGCTTAGGTGGCTACCCTAAAGATACGCAGTATTTT
few TRBJ2-3 NA TRBV9 CASSVGSSTDTQYF TGTGCCAGCAGCGTCGGCAGCAGCACAGATACGCAGTATTTT
NA TRBJ2-6 TRBD2 TRBV29-1 CSVDASGRSGANVLTF TGCAGCGTTGATGCTAGCGGTCGCTCTGGGGCCAACGTCCTGACTTTC
NA TRBJ1-3 TRBD1 TRBV9 CASSPGQGMYSGNTIYF TGTGCCAGCAGCCCTGGACAGGGGATGTACTCTGGAAACACCATATATTTT
NA TRBJ1-2 NA TRBV12-3/TRBV12-4 CASSLDQVGYTF TGTGCCAGCAGTTTAGATCAGGTTGGCTACACCTTC
NA TRBJ2-1 TRBD2 TRBV7-2 CASSLLVTSGYNEQFF TGTGCCAGCAGCTTATTGGTGACTAGCGGCTACAATGAGCAGTTCTTC
few TRBJ2-7 TRBD1 TRBV4-3 CASSQDSGTGGYEQYF TGCGCCAGCAGCCAAGATTCCGGGACAGGGGGCTACGAGCAGTACTTC
few TRBJ2-7 NA TRBV6-5 CASSYAGTVSSYEQYF TGTGCCAGCAGTTACGCGGGGACGGTAAGCTCCTACGAGCAGTACTTC
NA TRBJ2-7 NA TRBV28 CASSFRGQGNHEQYF TGTGCCAGCAGTTTCCGCGGGCAGGGGAACCACGAGCAGTACTTC
few TRBJ1-2 TRBD1 TRBV6-5 CASSRTQGADYGYTF TGTGCCAGCAGCCGAACCCAGGGGGCGGACTATGGCTACACCTTC
few TRBJ1-1 NA TRBV5-1 CASSFPGENTEAFF TGCGCCAGCAGCTTCCCAGGGGAGAACACTGAAGCTTTCTTT
NA TRBJ2-3 TRBD1 TRBV28 CASSLTGGLSTDTQYF TGTGCCAGCAGTTTGACAGGGGGCCTGAGCACAGATACGCAGTATTTT
NA TRBJ2-7 TRBD2 TRBV7-2 CASSLEFSGRSSYEQYF TGTGCCAGCAGCTTAGAATTTAGCGGGAGGAGCTCCTACGAGCAGTACTTC
NA TRBJ1-5 TRBD1 TRBV6-1 CASSGARQGLFNSNQPQHF TGTGCCAGCAGTGGGGCTAGACAGGGCCTATTCAATAGCAATCAGCCCCAGCATTTT
NA TRBJ2-5 NA TRBV28 CASRSSAQETQYF TGTGCCAGCAGGTCGTCAGCCCAAGAGACCCAGTACTTC
NA TRBJ2-3 TRBD1 TRBV5-1 CASNRDRAFPDTQYF TGCGCCAGCAACCGGGACAGGGCTTTCCCAGATACGCAGTATTTT
few TRBJ2-5 TRBD1 TRBV12-3/TRBV12-4 CASSSGQGLGETQYF TGTGCCAGCAGTTCGGGACAGGGGCTGGGGGAGACCCAGTACTTC
NA TRBJ2-5 NA TRBV12-3/TRBV12-4 CASGVLHQETQYF TGTGCCAGCGGGGTCCTGCACCAAGAGACCCAGTACTTC
NA TRBJ2-1 TRBD2 TRBV7-6 CASSLDSGSSNEQFF TGTGCCAGCAGCTTAGATAGCGGGAGTTCGAATGAGCAGTTCTTC
NA TRBJ2-2 NA TRBV6-5 CASSYQSGSGELFF TGTGCCAGCAGTTACCAATCAGGGAGCGGGGAGCTGTTTTTT
few TRBJ1-2 TRBD1 TRBV7-2 CASSSQKGRDSLGYTF TGTGCCAGCAGCTCCCAAAAGGGTCGGGACAGTCTGGGCTACACCTTC
once TRBJ2-1 NA TRBV27 CASNHPPGEQFF TGTGCCAGCAATCACCCCCCCGGTGAGCAGTTCTTC
NA TRBJ1-3 NA TRBV7-9 CASSLGPRSGNTIYF TGTGCCAGCAGCTTGGGGCCCAGGTCTGGAAACACCATATATTTT
few TRBJ1-2 NA TRBV19 CASQPPGLYGYTF TGTGCCAGCCAACCCCCAGGACTCTATGGCTACACCTTC
NA TRBJ2-1 NA TRBV10-3 CATLSDAHEQFF TGTGCCACCCTTTCGGACGCCCATGAGCAGTTCTTC
few TRBJ1-6 TRBD1 TRBV20-1 CSARTWDRDNSPLHF TGCAGTGCTAGAACTTGGGACAGGGATAATTCACCCCTCCACTTT
NA TRBJ2-3 TRBD2 TRBV7-2 CASSNSEPGLARRSTDTQYF TGTGCCAGCAGCAACTCCGAACCGGGACTAGCGCGCCGGAGCACAGATACGCAGTATTTT
few TRBJ2-1 NA TRBV6-6 CASSVGLEQFF TGTGCCAGCAGTGTTGGGTTGGAGCAGTTCTTC
NA TRBJ2-5 TRBD2 TRBV10-3 CAISGGLAGGSSQETQYF TGTGCCATCAGCGGCGGACTAGCGGGGGGGAGTTCCCAAGAGACCCAGTACTTC